This TCR beta chain was identified in a study of T-cell reconstitution after alpha-beta-depleted transplantation in children. Study-wide results and caveats: Diversity and T-cell counts at one year after transplant derived mostly from new T cells. Some patients showed high day-60 TCRbeta diversity, which derived from surviving recipient T cells and thymic progenitors. Reports say that about two months after transplant, the alpha-beta T cells came out of several hundred graft clones that had expanded.

The TCRbeta library was prepared with unique molecular identifiers. TCRdb processed the PCR reads anew with MiXCR; each CDR3 protein has one entry. The sample shows 150,000 to 250,000 distinct CDR3 sequences, 6.3% of them seen only once. This clonotype was seen many times. Its antigen remains unidentified. From germline, CDR1 is SNHLY and CDR2 FYNNEI. V lost 2 bases and J lost 0, with 9 bases in between. There are 15 residues in the CDR3. Sequenced here: PBMCs, sampled before TCRalphabeta/CD19-depleted stem cell transplant. The rearrangement uses TRBV2 and TRBJ2-3; D not certain. The sequence derives from a girl under two years old with combined immunodeficiency, due to receive a stem cell transplant. CDR3 DNA sequence: TGTGCCAGCAGTGAAAACTCGCAGAGCACAGATACGCAGTATTTT. It translates to CASSENSQSTDTQYF.